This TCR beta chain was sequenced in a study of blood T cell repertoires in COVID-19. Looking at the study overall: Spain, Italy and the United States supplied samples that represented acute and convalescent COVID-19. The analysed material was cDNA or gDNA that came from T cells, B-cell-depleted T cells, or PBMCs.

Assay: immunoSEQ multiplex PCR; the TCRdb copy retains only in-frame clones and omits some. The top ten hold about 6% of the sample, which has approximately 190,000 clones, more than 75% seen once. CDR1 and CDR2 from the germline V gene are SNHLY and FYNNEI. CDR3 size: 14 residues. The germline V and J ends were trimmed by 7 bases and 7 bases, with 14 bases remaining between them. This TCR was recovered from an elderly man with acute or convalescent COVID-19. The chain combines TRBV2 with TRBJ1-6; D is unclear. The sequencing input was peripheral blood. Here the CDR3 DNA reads TGTGCCAGCATGAGGACGGGAATCAATTCACCCCTCCACTTT. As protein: CASMRTGINSPLHF.